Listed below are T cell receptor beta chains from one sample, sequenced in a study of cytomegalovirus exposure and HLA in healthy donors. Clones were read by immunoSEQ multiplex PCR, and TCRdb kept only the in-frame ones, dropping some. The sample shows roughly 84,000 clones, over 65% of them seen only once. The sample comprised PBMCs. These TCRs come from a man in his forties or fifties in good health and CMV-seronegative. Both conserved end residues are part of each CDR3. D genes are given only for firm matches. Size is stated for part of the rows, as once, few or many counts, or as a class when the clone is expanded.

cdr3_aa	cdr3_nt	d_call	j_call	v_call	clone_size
CASSPPTGIYEQYF	TGTGCCAGTAGTCCCCCCACAGGTATATACGAGCAGTACTTC	NA	TRBJ2-7	TRBV19	NA
CASRGQGHYEQYF	TGTGCCAGCAGGGGACAGGGACACTACGAGCAGTACTTC	TRBD1	TRBJ2-7	TRBV6-1	NA
CAWTDQISNQPQHF	TGTGCCTGGACCGATCAGATTAGCAATCAGCCCCAGCATTTT	NA	TRBJ1-5	TRBV30	NA
CSVERNGGGVYNEQFF	TGCAGCGTCGAACGGAATGGCGGGGGGGTATACAATGAGCAGTTCTTC	TRBD2	TRBJ2-1	TRBV29-1	few
CASSLGQINTEAFF	TGTGCCAGCAGCTTGGGTCAGATAAACACTGAAGCTTTCTTT	NA	TRBJ1-1	TRBV5-4	NA
CASSSGTSLGINEQFF	TGTGCCAGCAGCTCTGGGACTAGCCTAGGTATAAATGAGCAGTTCTTC	TRBD2	TRBJ2-1	TRBV5-4	NA
CASSRTDMNTEAFF	TGCGCCAGCAGCAGAACAGATATGAACACTGAAGCTTTCTTT	NA	TRBJ1-1	TRBV5-1	NA
CASSATGVSGNTIYF	TGTGCCAGCAGCGCTACAGGGGTCTCTGGAAACACCATATATTTT	TRBD1	TRBJ1-3	TRBV7-9	few
CASSEAFKRSTDTQYF	TGTGCCAGCAGTGAAGCGTTTAAGAGAAGCACAGATACGCAGTATTTT	NA	TRBJ2-3	TRBV6-1	once
CASPMFSGAGNEQFF	TGTGCCAGCCCAATGTTTTCCGGGGCGGGGAATGAGCAGTTCTTC	NA	TRBJ2-1	TRBV4-2	NA
CASSEGGTGMGYTF	TGTGCCAGCAGTGAAGGCGGGACAGGGATGGGCTACACCTTC	TRBD1	TRBJ1-2	TRBV6-1	NA
CASSLSGGSPLHF	TGCGCCAGCAGCTTATCGGGAGGTTCACCCCTCCACTTT	NA	TRBJ1-6	TRBV5-1	NA
CASRPGGEETQYF	TGTGCCAGCAGGCCGGGGGGGGAAGAGACCCAGTACTTC	TRBD2	TRBJ2-5	TRBV28	NA
CTWPWGDLAASTDTQYF	TGCACCTGGCCGTGGGGGGATCTAGCGGCTAGCACAGATACGCAGTATTTT	NA	TRBJ2-3	TRBV1	NA
CASSQRLTGTQYF	TGTGCCAGCAGTCAACGACTTACAGGTACGCAGTATTTT	NA	TRBJ2-3	TRBV6-6	NA
CASSFEGRGDTQYF	TGTGCCAGCAGCTTTGAAGGGAGAGGGGATACGCAGTATTTT	NA	TRBJ2-3	TRBV7-9	NA
CASSLGGGADGELFF	TGTGCCAGCAGCTTAGGAGGGGGGGCCGACGGGGAGCTGTTTTTT	NA	TRBJ2-2	TRBV11-2	NA
CASSQDRGIRAKNIQYF	TGTGCCAGCAGCCAGGACAGGGGGATTCGGGCCAAAAACATTCAGTACTTC	TRBD1	TRBJ2-4	TRBV16	NA
CASQTGQGWVQPQHF	TGTGCCAGTCAAACTGGGCAGGGCTGGGTTCAGCCCCAGCATTTT	NA	TRBJ1-5	TRBV19	NA
CASGGVGSSYNEQFF	TGTGCCAGCGGGGGGGTGGGTTCGTCCTACAATGAGCAGTTCTTC	TRBD2	TRBJ2-1	TRBV5-6	NA
CASSPGPRDRGYEQYF	TGCGCCAGCAGCCCCGGCCCCCGGGACAGGGGGTACGAGCAGTACTTC	TRBD1	TRBJ2-7	TRBV5-1	NA
CASSLVGGSQPQHF	TGCGCCAGCAGCTTGGTGGGGGGGAGTCAGCCCCAGCATTTT	NA	TRBJ1-5	TRBV5-1	NA
CASSGTGNTGELFF	TGTGCCAGCAGTGGGACAGGTAACACCGGGGAGCTGTTTTTT	TRBD1	TRBJ2-2	TRBV7-3	few
CASSPRSYGGNTIYF	TGTGCCAGCAGCCCAAGGAGTTACGGGGGAAACACCATATATTTT	NA	TRBJ1-3	TRBV13	NA
CASSYSSRYNSPLHF	TGTGCCAGCAGTTACTCGTCCAGGTATAATTCACCCCTCCACTTT	NA	TRBJ1-6	TRBV6-5	NA
CASSPWEVRGYTF	TGTGCCAGTAGTCCCTGGGAGGTACGGGGCTACACCTTC	NA	TRBJ1-2	TRBV19	NA